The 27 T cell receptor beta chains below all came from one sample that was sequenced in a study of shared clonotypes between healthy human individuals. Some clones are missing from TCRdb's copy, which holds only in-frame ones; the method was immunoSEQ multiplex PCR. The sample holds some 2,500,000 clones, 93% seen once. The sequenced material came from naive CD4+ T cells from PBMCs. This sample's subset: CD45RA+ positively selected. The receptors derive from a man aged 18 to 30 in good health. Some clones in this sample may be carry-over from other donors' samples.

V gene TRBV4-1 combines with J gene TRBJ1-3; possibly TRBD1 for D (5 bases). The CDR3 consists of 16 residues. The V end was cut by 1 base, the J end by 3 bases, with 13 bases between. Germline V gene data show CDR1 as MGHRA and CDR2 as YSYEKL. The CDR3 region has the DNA TGCGCCAGCAGCCAAGGTCAACGGGGGTTTGGAAACACCATATATTTT. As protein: CASSQGQRGFGNTIYF.

In DNA form, the CDR3 reads TGTGCCAGTAACAGGGGGGCGGGAGAGACCCAGTACTTC. Translated: CASNRGAGETQYF. The genes are TRBV6-5 and TRBJ2-5, with TRBD1 matching over 8 bases. Germline lookup yields CDR1 MNHEY and CDR2 SVGAGI. The CDR3 is made up of 13 amino acids. The V and J ends lost 9 bases and 4 bases, in that order; junction bases with no gene match: 7.

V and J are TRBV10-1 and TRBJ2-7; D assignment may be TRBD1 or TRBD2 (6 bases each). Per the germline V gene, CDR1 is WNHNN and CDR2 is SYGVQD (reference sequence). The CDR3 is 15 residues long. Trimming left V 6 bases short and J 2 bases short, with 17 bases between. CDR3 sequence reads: CASSGGRRGTYEQYF. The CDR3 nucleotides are TGCGCCAGCAGCGGAGGCCGGAGGGGGACCTACGAGCAGTACTTC.

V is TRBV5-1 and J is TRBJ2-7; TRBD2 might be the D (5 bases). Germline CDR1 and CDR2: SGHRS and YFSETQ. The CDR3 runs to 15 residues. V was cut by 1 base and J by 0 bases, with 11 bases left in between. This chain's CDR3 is CASSLLSGSSYEQYF. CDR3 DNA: TGCGCCAGCAGCTTGTTGAGCGGAAGCTCCTACGAGCAGTACTTC.

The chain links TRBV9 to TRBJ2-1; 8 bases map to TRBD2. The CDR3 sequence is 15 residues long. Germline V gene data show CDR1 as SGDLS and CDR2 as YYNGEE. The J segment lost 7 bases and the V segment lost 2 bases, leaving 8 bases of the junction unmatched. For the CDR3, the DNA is TGTGCCAGCAGCGTTGGACTAGCTGTTAAGAATGAGCAGTTCTTC. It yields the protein CASSVGLAVKNEQFF.

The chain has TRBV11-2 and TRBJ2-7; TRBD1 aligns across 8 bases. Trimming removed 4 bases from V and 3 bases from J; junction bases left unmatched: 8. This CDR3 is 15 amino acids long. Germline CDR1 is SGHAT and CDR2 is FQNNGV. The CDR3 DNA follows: TGTGCCAGCAGCTCGACCGGGACAGGTATCTACGAGCAGTACTTC. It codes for CASSSTGTGIYEQYF.

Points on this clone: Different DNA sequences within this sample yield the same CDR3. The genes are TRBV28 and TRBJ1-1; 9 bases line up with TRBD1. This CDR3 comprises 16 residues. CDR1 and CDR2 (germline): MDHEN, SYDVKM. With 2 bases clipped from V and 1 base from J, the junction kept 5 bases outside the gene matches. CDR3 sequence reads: CASSLLPGQGNTEAFF. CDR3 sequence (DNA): TGTGCCAGCAGTTTACTCCCGGGACAGGGGAACACTGAAGCTTTCTTT. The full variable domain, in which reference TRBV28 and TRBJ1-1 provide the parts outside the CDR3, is DVKVTQSSRYLVKRTGEKVFLECVQDMDHENMFWYRQDPGLGLRLIYFSYDVKMKEKGDIPEGYSVSREKKERFSLILESASTNQTSMYLCASSLLPGQGNTEAFFGQGTRLTVV.

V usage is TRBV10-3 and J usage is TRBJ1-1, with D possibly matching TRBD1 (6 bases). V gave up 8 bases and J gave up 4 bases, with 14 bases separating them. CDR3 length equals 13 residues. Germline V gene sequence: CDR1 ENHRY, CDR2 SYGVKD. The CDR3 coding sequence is TGTGCCATCGGGGGGGACAAGCTCACTGAAGCTTTCTTT. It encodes CAIGGDKLTEAFF.

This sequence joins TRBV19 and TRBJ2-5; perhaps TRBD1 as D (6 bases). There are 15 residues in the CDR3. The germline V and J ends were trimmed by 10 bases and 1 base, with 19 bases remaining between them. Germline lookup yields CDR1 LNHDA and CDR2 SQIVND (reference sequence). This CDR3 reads CATQLRDTSQETQYF. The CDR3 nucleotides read TGTGCCACCCAACTCCGGGACACATCCCAAGAGACCCAGTACTTC.

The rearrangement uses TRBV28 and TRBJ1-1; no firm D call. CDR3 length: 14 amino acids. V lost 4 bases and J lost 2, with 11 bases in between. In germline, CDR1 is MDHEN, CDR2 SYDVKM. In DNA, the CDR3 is TGTGCCAGCAGTTCGACCAATACAAACACTGAAGCTTTCTTT. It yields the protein CASSSTNTNTEAFF.

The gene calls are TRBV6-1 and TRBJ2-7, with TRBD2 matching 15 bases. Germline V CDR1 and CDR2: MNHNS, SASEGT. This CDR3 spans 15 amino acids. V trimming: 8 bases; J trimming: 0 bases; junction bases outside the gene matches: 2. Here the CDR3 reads CASGTSGGSSYEQYF. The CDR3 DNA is TGTGCCAGCGGGACTAGCGGGGGGAGCTCCTACGAGCAGTACTTC.

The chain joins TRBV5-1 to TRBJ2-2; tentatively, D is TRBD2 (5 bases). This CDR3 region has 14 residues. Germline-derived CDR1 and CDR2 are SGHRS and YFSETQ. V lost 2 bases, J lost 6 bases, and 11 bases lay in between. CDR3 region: CASSFTSTAGELFF. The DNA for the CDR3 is TGCGCCAGCAGCTTTACTAGTACGGCCGGGGAGCTGTTTTTT.

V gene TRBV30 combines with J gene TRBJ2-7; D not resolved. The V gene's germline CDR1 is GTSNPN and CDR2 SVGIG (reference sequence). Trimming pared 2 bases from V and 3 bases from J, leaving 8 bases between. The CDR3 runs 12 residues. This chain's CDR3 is CAWSTNVYEQYF. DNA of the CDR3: TGTGCCTGGAGTACTAATGTCTACGAGCAGTACTTC.

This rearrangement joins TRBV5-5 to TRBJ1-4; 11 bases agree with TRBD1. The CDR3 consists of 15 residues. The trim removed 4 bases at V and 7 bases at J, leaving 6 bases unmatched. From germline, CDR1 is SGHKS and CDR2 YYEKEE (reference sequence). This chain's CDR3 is CASSVAGTGGEKLFF. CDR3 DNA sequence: TGTGCCAGCAGCGTAGCCGGGACAGGGGGTGAAAAACTGTTTTTT.

Here the CDR3 reads CAWSVLDRDYSPLHF. CDR3 DNA: TGTGCCTGGAGTGTACTGGACAGGGACTATTCACCCCTCCACTTT. J is TRBJ1-6 and V is TRBV30; TRBD1 matches 8 bases. The germline gives CDR1 GTSNPN, CDR2 SVGIG (reference sequence). Unmatched junction bases numbered 6, after V lost 0 bases and J lost 8 bases. The CDR3 sequence is 15 residues long. The full variable domain, rest sourced from reference TRBV30 and TRBJ1-6, is SQTIHQWPATLVQPVGSPLSLECTVEGTSNPNLYWYRQAAGRGLQLLFYSVGIGQISSEVPQNLSASRPQDRQFILSSKKLLLSDSGFYLCAWSVLDRDYSPLHFGNGTRLTVT.

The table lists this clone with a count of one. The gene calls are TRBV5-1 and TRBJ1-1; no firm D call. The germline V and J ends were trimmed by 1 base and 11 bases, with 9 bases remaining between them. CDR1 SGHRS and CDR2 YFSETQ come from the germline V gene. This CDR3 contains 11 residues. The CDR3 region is CASSLSRVAFF. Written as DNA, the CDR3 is TGCGCCAGCAGCTTGTCCCGGGTGGCTTTCTTT.

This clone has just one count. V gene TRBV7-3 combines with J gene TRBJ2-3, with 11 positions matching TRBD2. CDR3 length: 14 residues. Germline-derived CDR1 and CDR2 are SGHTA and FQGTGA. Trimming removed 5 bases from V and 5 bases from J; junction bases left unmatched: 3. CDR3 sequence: CASSAGTSGDTQYF. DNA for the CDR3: TGTGCCAGCAGCGCCGGGACTAGCGGAGATACGCAGTATTTT.

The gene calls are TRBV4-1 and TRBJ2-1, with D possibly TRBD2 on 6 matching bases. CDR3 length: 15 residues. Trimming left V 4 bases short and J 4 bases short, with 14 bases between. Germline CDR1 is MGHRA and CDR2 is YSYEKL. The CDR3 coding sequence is TGCGCCAGCAGCCCGATAGCGGTCCCGTACAATGAGCAGTTCTTC. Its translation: CASSPIAVPYNEQFF.

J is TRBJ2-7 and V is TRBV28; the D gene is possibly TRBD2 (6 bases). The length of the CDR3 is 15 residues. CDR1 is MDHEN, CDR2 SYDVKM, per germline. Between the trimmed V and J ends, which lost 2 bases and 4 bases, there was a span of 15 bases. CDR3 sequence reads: CASSLTQRARYEQYF. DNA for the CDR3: TGTGCCAGCAGTTTAACCCAGCGGGCGAGGTACGAGCAGTACTTC.

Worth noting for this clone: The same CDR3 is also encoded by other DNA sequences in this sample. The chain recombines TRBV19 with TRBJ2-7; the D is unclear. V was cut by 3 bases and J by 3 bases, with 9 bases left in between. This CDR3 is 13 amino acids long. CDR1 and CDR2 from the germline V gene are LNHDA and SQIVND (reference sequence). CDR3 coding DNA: TGTGCCAGTAGTATTCGTCGTAACTACGAGCAGTACTTC. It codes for CASSIRRNYEQYF. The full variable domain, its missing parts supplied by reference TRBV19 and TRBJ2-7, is DGGITQSPKYLFRKEGQNVTLSCEQNLNHDAMYWYRQDPGQGLRLIYYSQIVNDFQKGDIAEGYSVSREKKESFPLTVTSAQKNPTAFYLCASSIRRNYEQYFGPGTRLTVT.

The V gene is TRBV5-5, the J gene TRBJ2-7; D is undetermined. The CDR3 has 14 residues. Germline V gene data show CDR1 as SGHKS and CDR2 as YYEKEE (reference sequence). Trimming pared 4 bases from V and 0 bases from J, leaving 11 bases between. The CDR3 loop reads CASSTSTVSYEQYF. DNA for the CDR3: TGTGCCAGCAGCACTTCGACGGTCTCCTACGAGCAGTACTTC.

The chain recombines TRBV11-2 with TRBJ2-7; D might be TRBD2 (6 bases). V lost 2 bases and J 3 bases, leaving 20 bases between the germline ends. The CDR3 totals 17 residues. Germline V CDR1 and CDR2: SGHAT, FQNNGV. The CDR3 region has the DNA TGTGCCAGCAGCTTAATGGTGGCGGGACGGACCATCTACGAGCAGTACTTC. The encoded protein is CASSLMVAGRTIYEQYF. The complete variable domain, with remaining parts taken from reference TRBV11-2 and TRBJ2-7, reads EAGVAQSPRYKIIEKRQSVAFWCNPISGHATLYWYQQILGQGPKLLIQFQNNGVVDDSQLPKDRFSAERLKGVDSTLKIQPAKLEDSAVYLCASSLMVAGRTIYEQYFGPGTRLTVT.

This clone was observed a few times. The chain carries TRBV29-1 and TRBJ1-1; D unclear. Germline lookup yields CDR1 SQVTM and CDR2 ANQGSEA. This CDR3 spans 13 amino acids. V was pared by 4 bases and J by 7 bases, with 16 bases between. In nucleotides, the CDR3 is TGCAGCGTTGGTTTGAAGTTCGGAGGTGAAGCTTTCTTT. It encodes CSVGLKFGGEAFF. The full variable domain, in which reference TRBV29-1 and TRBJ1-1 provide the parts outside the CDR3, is SAVISQKPSRDICQRGTSLTIQCQVDSQVTMMFWYRQQPGQSLTLIATANQGSEATYESGFVIDKFPISRPNLTFSTLTVSNMSPEDSSIYLCSVGLKFGGEAFFGQGTRLTVV.

The CDR3 coding sequence is TGTGCCAGCAGCTTAGGAGTCAGGGCCACCTATGGCTACACCTTC. Translated, it gives CASSLGVRATYGYTF. The chain joins TRBV7-2 to TRBJ1-2; maybe TRBD1 (5 bases). Deletions cut 1 base from V and 4 bases from J, with 13 bases between. From germline, CDR1 is SGHTA and CDR2 FQGNSA. The CDR3 has 15 amino acids.

CDR3 sequence: CASSRGSDTQYF. CDR3 sequence (DNA): TGTGCCAGCAGCAGAGGGTCGGATACGCAGTATTTT. This chain connects TRBV7-2 to TRBJ2-3; D may be TRBD2 (5 bases). Trimming left V 5 bases short and J 6 bases short, with 9 bases between. The germline V gene has CDR1 SGHTA and CDR2 FQGNSA. This CDR3 comprises 12 residues.

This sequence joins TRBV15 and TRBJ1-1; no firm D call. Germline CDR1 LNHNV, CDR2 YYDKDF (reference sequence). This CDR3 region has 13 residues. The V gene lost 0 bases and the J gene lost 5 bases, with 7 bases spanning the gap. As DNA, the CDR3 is TGTGCCACCAGCAGAGATCGAGATACTGAAGCTTTCTTT. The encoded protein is CATSRDRDTEAFF.

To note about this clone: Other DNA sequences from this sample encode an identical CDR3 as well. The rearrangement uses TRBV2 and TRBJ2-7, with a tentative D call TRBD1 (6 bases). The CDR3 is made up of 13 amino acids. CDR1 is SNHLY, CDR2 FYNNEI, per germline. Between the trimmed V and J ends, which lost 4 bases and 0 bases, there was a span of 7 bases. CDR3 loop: CASSVTGSYEQYF. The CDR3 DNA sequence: TGTGCCAGCAGTGTGACAGGCTCCTACGAGCAGTACTTC.